This entry features one T cell receptor (beta chain) sequence. This sample stems from a study of blood T cell repertoires in COVID-19. In the study overall: COVID-19 samples collected from the United States, Italy and Spain covered acute and convalescent phases. In each case, the material was cDNA or gDNA derived from T cells, B-cell-depleted T cells, or PBMCs.

In the original workflow: Researchers report that nucleated cell counts were estimated from reference gene primer amplification. TCRdb's table, derived via immunoSEQ multiplex PCR, lists solely in-frame clones and lacks some. D and trimming were read from the DNA, whereas the V and J calls and clone size are those reported in that table. The table shows approximately 47,000 clones, with about 90% occurring only once. The germline CDR1 and CDR2 sequences are SGHTA and FQGTGA. CDR3 length equals 13 residues. The V end lost 5 bases, the J end lost 8 bases, and 15 bases lay between the germline ends. V and J are TRBV7-3 and TRBJ1-2; possibly TRBD1 for D (5 bases). Specimen: peripheral blood. This clonotype was obtained from a human donor with active COVID-19. The donor label of this sample is uncertain. The CDR3 DNA follows: TGTGCCAGCAGCCCCAGCGAAGGGGCGGGCTACACCTTC. Translated, it gives CASSPSEGAGYTF.